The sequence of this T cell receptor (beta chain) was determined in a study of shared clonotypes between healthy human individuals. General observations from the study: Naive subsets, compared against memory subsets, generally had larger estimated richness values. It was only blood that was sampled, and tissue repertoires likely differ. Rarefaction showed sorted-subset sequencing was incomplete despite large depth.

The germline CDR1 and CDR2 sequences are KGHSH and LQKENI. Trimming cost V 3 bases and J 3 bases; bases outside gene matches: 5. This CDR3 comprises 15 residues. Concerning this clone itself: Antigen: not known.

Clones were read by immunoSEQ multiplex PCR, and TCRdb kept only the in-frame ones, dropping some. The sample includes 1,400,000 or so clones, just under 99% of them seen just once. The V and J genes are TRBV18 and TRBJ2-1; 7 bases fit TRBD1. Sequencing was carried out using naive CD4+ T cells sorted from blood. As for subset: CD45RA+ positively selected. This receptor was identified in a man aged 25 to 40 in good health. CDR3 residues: CASSPRGSNYNEQFF. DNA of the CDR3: TGTGCCAGCTCACCCAGGGGGAGCAACTACAATGAGCAGTTCTTC.